The present TCR beta chain was sequenced within a study of HIV-infected patients and healthy controls. This clonotype was seen at least ten times. Via MiXCR, TCRdb re-called the 5' RACE reads, giving one row per CDR3 protein. This table has approximately 64,000 distinct CDR3 sequences, about 19% appearing once. CDR3 length: 13 amino acids. The ends were cut back, 4 bases at V and 13 bases at J, with 16 bases in the middle. Germline V CDR1 and CDR2: MGHRA, YSYEKL. Source material: CD4+ T cells from blood. The chain joins TRBV4-1 to TRBJ1-4; no clear D gene. The TCR was taken from a human donor in good health. CDR3 DNA sequence: TGCGCCAGCAGCCTCCACGGCCAGGACGGACTGTTTTTT. It is translated as CASSLHGQDGLFF.